These T cell receptor beta chains were read from a single sample in a study of shared clonotypes between healthy human individuals. Clones were sequenced by immunoSEQ multiplex PCR, and TCRdb holds only the in-frame ones, with some missing. The table shows 800,000 to 1,200,000 clones, with roughly 74% occurring only once. The sample consisted of memory CD4+ T cells from PBMCs. These receptors all come from a young man in good health. Some clones in this sample may be carry-over from other donors' samples. CDR3s include the opening cysteine and the closing phenylalanine or tryptophan. A D gene is named only where the DNA matches it firmly. Not every row has a clone size; where given, it reads once, few, many or a size class.

clone size: .; D gene: .; V gene: TRBV15; J gene: TRBJ2-2; CDR3 protein: CATSSGAGELFF; CDR3 DNA: TGTGCCACCAGCAGTGGGGCCGGGGAGCTGTTTTTT
clone size: once; D gene: TRBD1; V gene: TRBV5-1; J gene: TRBJ1-5; CDR3 protein: CAGTTGGGRNQPQHF; CDR3 DNA: TGCGCCGGCACTACAGGGGGCGGGCGCAATCAGCCCCAGCATTTT
clone size: .; D gene: .; V gene: TRBV28; J gene: TRBJ2-7; CDR3 protein: CACWRVGKNYEQYF; CDR3 DNA: TGTGCCTGTTGGCGGGTGGGGAAAAACTACGAGCAGTACTTC
clone size: many; D gene: .; V gene: TRBV28; J gene: TRBJ2-7; CDR3 protein: CASSFPGFGEQYF; CDR3 DNA: TGTGCCAGCAGTTTCCCAGGGTTCGGCGAGCAGTACTTC
clone size: .; D gene: TRBD2; V gene: TRBV5-1; J gene: TRBJ2-5; CDR3 protein: CASSLVTSDSRSQYF; CDR3 DNA: TGCGCCAGCAGCTTGGTGACTAGCGACAGCCGTTCGCAGTACTTC
clone size: many; D gene: .; V gene: TRBV4-1; J gene: TRBJ1-6; CDR3 protein: CASSQSGTHNSPLHF; CDR3 DNA: TGCGCCAGCAGCCAGTCCGGGACTCATAATTCACCCCTCCACTTT
clone size: once; D gene: .; V gene: TRBV19; J gene: TRBJ1-3; CDR3 protein: CATRTDFSGNTIYF; CDR3 DNA: TGTGCCACTCGGACCGACTTCTCTGGAAACACCATATATTTT
clone size: .; D gene: TRBD2; V gene: TRBV10-3; J gene: TRBJ2-1; CDR3 protein: CAITGLAGASEQFF; CDR3 DNA: TGTGCCATCACCGGACTAGCGGGGGCCAGTGAGCAGTTCTTC
clone size: once; D gene: .; V gene: TRBV5-1; J gene: TRBJ2-2; CDR3 protein: CASVGANTGELFF; CDR3 DNA: TGCGCCAGCGTCGGCGCGAACACCGGGGAGCTGTTTTTT
clone size: .; D gene: .; V gene: TRBV7-6; J gene: TRBJ2-7; CDR3 protein: CASSLSSQGSYEQYF; CDR3 DNA: TGTGCCAGCAGCTTAAGTTCGCAGGGGTCCTACGAGCAGTACTTC
clone size: .; D gene: .; V gene: TRBV7-3; J gene: TRBJ1-1; CDR3 protein: CASSLMGATEAFF; CDR3 DNA: TGTGCCAGCAGCTTAATGGGAGCCACTGAAGCTTTCTTT
clone size: .; D gene: .; V gene: TRBV18; J gene: TRBJ1-4; CDR3 protein: CASSPQGFDEKLFF; CDR3 DNA: TGTGCCAGCTCACCCCAAGGTTTTGATGAAAAACTGTTTTTT
clone size: .; D gene: .; V gene: TRBV5-6; J gene: TRBJ2-5; CDR3 protein: CASSLGPVETQYF; CDR3 DNA: TGTGCCAGCAGCTTGGGTCCGGTAGAGACCCAGTACTTC
clone size: .; D gene: .; V gene: TRBV28; J gene: TRBJ2-7; CDR3 protein: CASSLSHYYEQYF; CDR3 DNA: TGTGCCAGCAGTTTATCCCATTATTACGAGCAGTACTTC
clone size: .; D gene: .; V gene: TRBV30; J gene: TRBJ1-1; CDR3 protein: CAWGALGTEAFF; CDR3 DNA: TGTGCCTGGGGCGCCTTGGGCACTGAAGCTTTCTTT
clone size: .; D gene: TRBD2; V gene: TRBV28; J gene: TRBJ2-7; CDR3 protein: CASSPLGAGANEQYF; CDR3 DNA: TGTGCCAGCAGTCCACTCGGGGCGGGAGCAAACGAGCAGTACTTC
clone size: .; D gene: TRBD2; V gene: TRBV11-3; J gene: TRBJ2-1; CDR3 protein: CASSFYASGNEQFF; CDR3 DNA: TGTGCCAGCAGCTTTTATGCTAGCGGCAATGAGCAGTTCTTC
clone size: .; D gene: TRBD1; V gene: TRBV2; J gene: TRBJ2-7; CDR3 protein: CASSDVMGQGGSYEQYF; CDR3 DNA: TGTGCCAGCAGTGATGTTATGGGACAGGGGGGTTCATACGAGCAGTACTTC
clone size: .; D gene: TRBD1; V gene: TRBV5-1; J gene: TRBJ2-7; CDR3 protein: CASSLAGTAYEQYF; CDR3 DNA: TGCGCCAGCAGCTTGGCCGGGACAGCCTACGAGCAGTACTTC
clone size: .; D gene: .; V gene: TRBV7-9; J gene: TRBJ2-3; CDR3 protein: CASHRGRGTDTQYF; CDR3 DNA: TGTGCCAGCCACCGGGGACGGGGGACAGATACGCAGTATTTT
clone size: .; D gene: .; V gene: TRBV5-1; J gene: TRBJ1-1; CDR3 protein: CASSLEGPSSTEAFF; CDR3 DNA: TGCGCCAGCAGCTTGGAGGGCCCCTCTAGCACTGAAGCTTTCTTT
clone size: .; D gene: .; V gene: TRBV11-2; J gene: TRBJ2-1; CDR3 protein: CASRKPGLRSSYNEQFF; CDR3 DNA: TGTGCCAGCAGGAAACCGGGACTCAGGAGCTCCTACAATGAGCAGTTCTTC
clone size: .; D gene: .; V gene: TRBV6-6; J gene: TRBJ1-2; CDR3 protein: CAASREGYYGYTF; CDR3 DNA: TGTGCCGCAAGCAGGGAGGGCTACTATGGCTACACCTTC
clone size: .; D gene: .; V gene: TRBV30; J gene: TRBJ2-7; CDR3 protein: CAWSAEGLTYEQYF; CDR3 DNA: TGTGCCTGGAGTGCGGAGGGCCTAACCTACGAGCAGTACTTC
clone size: .; D gene: TRBD1; V gene: TRBV28; J gene: TRBJ1-5; CDR3 protein: CASRLRGQGSNQPQHF; CDR3 DNA: TGTGCCAGCAGACTCCGAGGACAGGGGAGCAATCAGCCCCAGCATTTT
clone size: .; D gene: TRBD1; V gene: TRBV12-5; J gene: TRBJ2-3; CDR3 protein: CASGTGDGTDTQYF; CDR3 DNA: TGTGCTAGTGGAACAGGGGATGGCACAGATACGCAGTATTTT
clone size: .; D gene: .; V gene: TRBV20-1; J gene: TRBJ2-7; CDR3 protein: CSAERSGEQYF; CDR3 DNA: TGCAGTGCCGAAAGGTCAGGCGAGCAGTACTTC
clone size: .; D gene: TRBD1; V gene: TRBV7-3; J gene: TRBJ2-3; CDR3 protein: CASSRGTGTDTQYF; CDR3 DNA: TGTGCCAGCAGCAGAGGGACAGGCACAGATACGCAGTATTTT
clone size: .; D gene: TRBD1; V gene: TRBV4-1; J gene: TRBJ2-5; CDR3 protein: CASSQRRTGSYQETQYF; CDR3 DNA: TGCGCCAGCAGCCAACGCCGGACAGGGAGCTACCAAGAGACCCAGTACTTC
clone size: few; D gene: .; V gene: TRBV5-1; J gene: TRBJ2-4; CDR3 protein: CASSLKGDPLAKNIQYF; CDR3 DNA: TGCGCCAGCAGCTTGAAGGGAGATCCCCTAGCCAAAAACATTCAGTACTTC
clone size: once; D gene: .; V gene: TRBV7-3; J gene: TRBJ2-3; CDR3 protein: CASSPGLSTDTQYF; CDR3 DNA: TGTGCCAGCAGCCCAGGCCTTAGCACAGATACGCAGTATTTT
clone size: .; D gene: .; V gene: TRBV6-5; J gene: TRBJ1-2; CDR3 protein: CASSPSRGIYGYTF; CDR3 DNA: TGTGCCAGCAGCCCGTCCCGGGGGATCTATGGCTACACCTTC
clone size: .; D gene: .; V gene: TRBV7-2; J gene: TRBJ2-2; CDR3 protein: CASSLRPATGELFF; CDR3 DNA: TGTGCCAGCAGCTTACGTCCAGCAACCGGGGAGCTGTTTTTT
clone size: many; D gene: .; V gene: TRBV5-1; J gene: TRBJ2-4; CDR3 protein: CASSPAGQLAKNIQYF; CDR3 DNA: TGCGCCAGCAGCCCCGCCGGGCAATTAGCCAAAAACATTCAGTACTTC
clone size: .; D gene: .; V gene: TRBV30; J gene: TRBJ1-6; CDR3 protein: CAWSQQQNSPLHF; CDR3 DNA: TGTGCCTGGAGTCAACAGCAAAATTCACCCCTCCACTTT
clone size: .; D gene: TRBD2; V gene: TRBV5-1; J gene: TRBJ2-7; CDR3 protein: CASRRGVLGLAGGEYEQYF; CDR3 DNA: TGCGCCAGCAGACGGGGCGTACTAGGACTAGCGGGAGGCGAGTACGAGCAGTACTTC